This is a list of T cell receptor beta chains from one sample in a study of early T cells in non-severe SARS-CoV-2 infection. TCRdb redid the calling of the 5' RACE reads with MiXCR, one entry per CDR3 protein. The data show 55,000 to 80,000 distinct CDR3 sequences, around a tenth seen once. Sequenced: whole blood. The receptors come from an adult who was a healthcare worker with PCR-confirmed SARS-CoV-2 infection or an uninfected control (not recorded which). Both conserved end residues are part of each CDR3. D genes are given only for firm matches. Expanded clones are given a class, and other clones once, few, many or no size at all.

>TRBV28|NA|TRBJ2-1|few
TGTGCCAGCAGTTTACGGGGGTCAGGAGTCGATGAGCAGTTCTTC
CASSLRGSGVDEQFF
>TRBV7-9|NA|TRBJ2-7|many
TGTGCCAGCAGCTTAGGGCGCCCTGGTTCCCACGAGCAGTACTTC
CASSLGRPGSHEQYF
>TRBV5-1|TRBD1|TRBJ2-3|few
TGCGCCAGCAGCAAGGGACAGGGGAGCACAGATACGCAGTATTTT
CASSKGQGSTDTQYF
>TRBV3-1|NA|TRBJ2-3|NA
TGTGCCAGCAGTCGCGGGGGCCCTTCGGCCGATACGCAGTATTTT
CASSRGGPSADTQYF
>TRBV9|TRBD1|TRBJ1-6|many
TGTGCCAGCAGCGTAGTGACGACCGGGACAGGGGGTAAGAACTATAATTCACCCCTCCACTTT
CASSVVTTGTGGKNYNSPLHF
>TRBV20-1|NA|TRBJ2-3|many
TGCAGTGCTAGAGTGGGGAAGGGGGCAGATACGCAGTATTTT
CSARVGKGADTQYF
>TRBV2|NA|TRBJ1-1|many
TGTGCCAGCAGTGGTATGCCAAATGCTGAAGCTTTCTTT
CASSGMPNAEAFF
>TRBV6-6|NA|TRBJ2-1|NA
TGTGCCACCAACGGTGGGGCAAACAATGAGCAGTTCTTC
CATNGGANNEQFF
>TRBV6-4|TRBD1|TRBJ2-1|NA
TGTGCCAGCAGTGTTCGGACAGGGGTTGACTACAATGAGCAGTTCTTC
CASSVRTGVDYNEQFF
>TRBV7-9|TRBD2|TRBJ2-3|many
TGTGCCAGCAGCCCGACCGTAGCTAGCGGGGGCAGGAGCACAGATACGCAGTATTTT
CASSPTVASGGRSTDTQYF
>TRBV7-8|TRBD2|TRBJ2-1|many
TGTGCCAGCAGCGCCTGGACTAGCGGGGTGGTCAATGAGCAGTTCTTC
CASSAWTSGVVNEQFF
>TRBV19|TRBD2|TRBJ2-1|many
TGTGCCAGTAGTACAACCGGGACTATTTACAATGAGCAGTTCTTC
CASSTTGTIYNEQFF
>TRBV10-3|TRBD2|TRBJ2-1|many
TGTGCCATCAGTGAGTCGACTAGCGGGGGCCGAGTCAATGAGCAGTTCTTC
CAISESTSGGRVNEQFF
>TRBV5-4|TRBD1|TRBJ1-2|NA
TGTGCCAGCAGCTTGGACAGGGGCGATGGCTACACCTTC
CASSLDRGDGYTF
>TRBV30|NA|TRBJ1-1|many
TGTGCCTGGAGTGTACGGGGGAGAGAAGCTTTCTTT
CAWSVRGREAFF
>TRBV6-2/TRBV6-3|NA|TRBJ1-6|NA
TGTGCCAGCAGCGCCGACTTAGTCCGGGACCGACGGTCACCCCTCCACTTT
CASSADLVRDRRSPLHF
>TRBV6-5|NA|TRBJ1-6|many
TGTGCCAGCAGTTACGGGGTTGGGGGAGTTAATTCACCCCTCCACTTT
CASSYGVGGVNSPLHF
>TRBV20-1|NA|TRBJ2-1|NA
TGCAGTGCTAGAGGGCGCTCCTACAATGAGCAGTTCTTC
CSARGRSYNEQFF
>TRBV28|TRBD1|TRBJ2-7|many
TGTGCCAGCAGTTTATCCTATGGACAGGGGATGGCCTACGAGCAGTACTTC
CASSLSYGQGMAYEQYF
>TRBV7-9|NA|TRBJ2-5|many
TGTGCCAGCAGTCAAAAGGAGGAGACCCAGTACTTC
CASSQKEETQYF
>TRBV7-2|NA|TRBJ2-5|many
TGTGCCAGCAGCTTAGGAGTAGCGAGAGAGACCCAGTACTTC
CASSLGVARETQYF
>TRBV2|NA|TRBJ1-3|few
TGTGCCAGCAGTACCGGGGGCGCTGGAAACACCATATATTTT
CASSTGGAGNTIYF
>TRBV10-2|TRBD2|TRBJ2-4|many
TGCGCCAGCAGTGACGGGGGGAGACTTAAAAACATTCAGTACTTC
CASSDGGRLKNIQYF
>TRBV5-1|NA|TRBJ2-1|many
TGCGCCAGCACTCCTCCTGGATACAATGAGCAGTTCTTC
CASTPPGYNEQFF
>TRBV20-1|NA|TRBJ1-6|once
TGCAGTGCGGGGCTGGGGACGGCCAGGTCACCCCTCCACTTT
CSAGLGTARSPLHF
>TRBV2|TRBD1|TRBJ1-5|once
TGTGCCAGCAGCGGGACAGGGAATCAGCCCCAGCGTTTT
CASSGTGNQPQRF
>TRBV29-1|NA|TRBJ2-4|many
TGCAGCGTTGGACTAGGAGGGCCCTTAGCCAAAAACATTCAGTACTTC
CSVGLGGPLAKNIQYF
>TRBV5-1|TRBD1|TRBJ2-2|NA
TGCGCCAGCAGCTTGCTAGGACAGGGAATCGGGGAGCTGTTTTTT
CASSLLGQGIGELFF
>TRBV9|TRBD2|TRBJ2-3|few
TGTGCCAGCAGCGTCGGACTAGCGGGGAGTTCTAGCACAGATACGCAGTATTTT
CASSVGLAGSSSTDTQYF
>TRBV6-2/TRBV6-3|TRBD1|TRBJ1-1|NA
TGTGCCAGCAGGAACAGGGGCAACACTGAAGCTTTCTTT
CASRNRGNTEAFF
>TRBV2|TRBD1|TRBJ2-7|many
TGTGCCAGCAGAGGGGACAGTGGGCGCGAGCAGTACTTC
CASRGDSGREQYF
>TRBV7-6|NA|TRBJ1-1|few
TGTGCCAGCAGCCCGCCCGGGGTCACTGAAGCTTTCTTT
CASSPPGVTEAFF
>TRBV7-2|NA|TRBJ1-5|many
TGTGCCAGCAGCTTAAGAGCGGGAAATCAGCCCCAGCATTTT
CASSLRAGNQPQHF
>TRBV6-4|TRBD2|TRBJ2-1|many
TGTGCCAGCAGTGTGGGACTAGCGGGGTCATATGAGCAGTTCTTC
CASSVGLAGSYEQFF
>TRBV18|TRBD2|TRBJ2-3|many
TGTGCCAGCTCGCATACTAGCGGGAGTCCTGGAGATACGCAGTATTTT
CASSHTSGSPGDTQYF
>TRBV25-1|NA|TRBJ2-1|NA
TGTGCCAGCAGTGAAGCCGACAATCACAATGAGCAGTTCTTC
CASSEADNHNEQFF
>TRBV5-1|NA|TRBJ2-2|many
TGCGCCAGCAGCTTGGAGGCCACCGGGGAGCTGTTTTTT
CASSLEATGELFF
>TRBV28|TRBD1|TRBJ1-2|many
TGTGCCAGCAGCAAATTGCAGGGGGCGCCCGGCTACACCTTC
CASSKLQGAPGYTF
>TRBV20-1|NA|TRBJ1-3|NA
TGCAGTGCTAGAGCCCGGGACCCCTCTGGAAACACCATATATTTT
CSARARDPSGNTIYF
>TRBV12-3/TRBV12-4|NA|TRBJ2-6|NA
TGTGCCAGCAGAAATCGGTATACTAGGGCCAACGTCCTGACTTTC
CASRNRYTRANVLTF
>TRBV7-2|TRBD2|TRBJ2-1|many
TGTGCCAGCAGCACCAGCGGGGGGTATTACAATGAGCAGTTCTTC
CASSTSGGYYNEQFF
>TRBV7-2|TRBD1|TRBJ1-2|many
TGTGCCAGCAGCTTGGGGGACAGGCCCTTTTATGGCTACACCTTC
CASSLGDRPFYGYTF
>TRBV29-1|NA|TRBJ2-3|few
TGCAGCGCTACCGAAGGGAATACGCAGTATTTT
CSATEGNTQYF
>TRBV7-9|TRBD1|TRBJ2-3|NA
TGTGCCAGCAGCTTCCCGGGACAGGTCCTCACAGATACGCAGTATTTT
CASSFPGQVLTDTQYF
>TRBV29-1|TRBD2|TRBJ2-4|many
TGCAGCGTGAGGACTAGCGGGGACATTCAGTACTTC
CSVRTSGDIQYF